This passage covers 12 T cell receptor beta chains from one sample sequenced in a study of blood T cell repertoires in COVID-19. Method: immunoSEQ multiplex PCR; TCRdb's copy keeps in-frame clones and lacks some. This table holds approximately 300,000 clones, 90% found once. Sequencing used PBMCs or T cells enriched from blood (not recorded which). These receptors all stem from a woman under 40 who had been exposed to COVID-19.

This clone has a handful of counts. The J gene is TRBJ2-2, the V gene TRBV9; TRBD2 matches at 9 bases. V was clipped by 0 bases and J by 6 bases; unmatched bases: 3. This CDR3 is 15 amino acids long. Germline values: CDR1 SGDLS, CDR2 YYNGEE. CDR3 residues: CASSVVAGASGELFF. Here the CDR3 DNA reads TGTGCCAGCAGCGTAGTAGCGGGGGCGTCCGGGGAGCTGTTTTTT.

V is TRBV3-1 (or the pseudogene TRBV3-2) and J is TRBJ1-2, with 8 bases lining up with TRBD1. Germline loops: CDR1 LGHDT, CDR2 YNNKEL (reference sequence). The CDR3 extends over 13 amino acids. Trimming removed 2 bases from V and 7 bases from J; junction bases left unmatched: 3. The CDR3 loop is CASSQTGGIGYTF. The CDR3 DNA reads as TGTGCCAGCAGCCAAACAGGGGGGATTGGCTACACCTTC.

V and J are TRBV5-1 and TRBJ2-1; possibly TRBD1 for D (6 bases). The CDR3 has 14 amino acids. Germline V gene sequence: CDR1 SGHRS, CDR2 YFSETQ. V lost 0 bases, J lost 6 bases, and 10 bases lay in between. The chain's CDR3 is CASSLGLGGNEQFF. CDR3 DNA sequence: TGCGCCAGCAGCTTGGGTCTAGGGGGCAATGAGCAGTTCTTC.

This chain connects TRBV7-3 to TRBJ2-5, with D perhaps TRBD2 (6 bases). The V and J ends lost 4 bases and 1 base respectively, with 7 bases between them. The CDR3 consists of 13 residues. Per germline, CDR1 SGHTA and CDR2 FQGTGA. Here the CDR3 reads CASSWGLQETQYF. CDR3 DNA: TGTGCCAGCAGCTGGGGACTCCAAGAGACCCAGTACTTC.

This clone was picked up a small number of times. The chain uses TRBV6-2 or TRBV6-3 and TRBJ1-5; D gene unclear. The CDR3 has 14 amino acids. CDR1 MNHEY and CDR2 SVGEGT come from the germline V gene. Trimming removed 3 bases from V and 7 bases from J, with 13 bases in between. The CDR3 DNA sequence: TGTGCCAGCAGTTATACTAATCTAAGGCAGCCCCAGCATTTT. Protein: CASSYTNLRQPQHF.

This clone was observed a single time. The chain recombines TRBV6-1 with TRBJ2-3; a weak D match, TRBD2 (5 bases). Germline CDR1 is MNHNS and CDR2 is SASEGT. V shed 0 bases and J shed 4 bases, with 14 bases lying between them. The CDR3 sequence is 16 residues long. CDR3 loop: CASSEARAVYADTQYF. The CDR3 DNA sequence: TGTGCCAGCAGTGAAGCGCGGGCTGTGTATGCAGATACGCAGTATTTT.

V is TRBV7-2 and J is TRBJ1-5, with a tentative D call TRBD1 (6 bases). V dropped 5 bases and J dropped 1 base, with 24 bases sitting between them. The CDR3 runs to 19 residues. Germline V gives CDR1 SGHTA, CDR2 FQGNSA. The CDR3 spells CASSPRQGISERSNQPQHF. The CDR3 bases are TGTGCCAGCAGCCCCCGCCAGGGGATCTCAGAGAGGAGCAATCAGCCCCAGCATTTT.

This sequence joins TRBV11-1 and TRBJ1-2, with 9 bases that match TRBD1. CDR1 is SGHAT, CDR2 FQDESV, per germline (reference sequence). The CDR3 has 15 amino acids. Unmatched junction bases numbered 12, after V lost 5 bases and J lost 8 bases. This chain's CDR3 is CASSRNGQGKDGYTF. The CDR3 DNA reads TGTGCCAGCAGCAGAAACGGACAGGGGAAAGACGGCTACACCTTC.

The chain is built from TRBV27 and TRBJ1-2; D is possibly TRBD1 (5 bases). Germline CDR1 and CDR2: MNHEY and SMNVEV (reference sequence). V was pared by 0 bases and J by 7 bases, with 9 bases between. CDR3 size: 13 residues. CDR3 region: CASSLSRGGGYTF. The DNA for the CDR3 is TGTGCCAGCAGTTTATCCCGGGGGGGTGGCTACACCTTC.

The rearrangement joins TRBV4-1 to TRBJ1-2; TRBD1 matches at 12 bases. The germline CDR1 and CDR2 sequences are MGHRA and YSYEKL. Trimming took 0 bases from V and 8 from J; bases not matched to a gene: 4. The CDR3 is made up of 15 amino acids. CDR3 nucleotides: TGCGCCAGCAGCCAAGACACCGGGACAGGGGGCGGCTACACCTTC. Its translation is CASSQDTGTGGGYTF.

The J gene is TRBJ2-3, the V gene TRBV29-1; 8 bases agree with TRBD2. The CDR3 has 17 residues. CDR1 is SQVTM and CDR2 is ANQGSEA in the germline V gene. V lost 1 base and J lost 0; bases outside the gene matches: 9. The CDR3 loop reads CSVEGQRGRTSTDTQYF. CDR3 nucleotides: TGCAGCGTTGAAGGGCAGCGGGGGAGAACTAGCACAGATACGCAGTATTTT.

The chain employs TRBV7-2 and TRBJ2-2; a weak D match, TRBD1 (6 bases). Germline CDR1 and CDR2: SGHTA and FQGNSA. CDR3 length: 15 residues. V shed 1 base and J shed 6 bases, with 12 bases lying between them. The CDR3 DNA reads as TGTGCCAGCAGCTTAGAGGGGGTCGGATCCGGGGAGCTGTTTTTT. It codes for CASSLEGVGSGELFF. The full variable domain, in which reference TRBV7-2 and TRBJ2-2 provide the parts outside the CDR3, is GAGVSQSPSNKVTEKGKDVELRCDPISGHTALYWYRQSLGQGLEFLIYFQGNSAPDKSGLPSDRFSAERTGGSVSTLTIQRTQQEDSAVYLCASSLEGVGSGELFFGEGSRLTVL.